What follows are 17 T cell receptor beta chains derived from one specimen sequenced in a study of T cell responses to AZD1222 COVID-19 vaccine. Assay: immunoSEQ multiplex PCR; the TCRdb copy retains only in-frame clones and omits some. The sample has around 84,000 clones; approximately 91% are singletons. The starting material was peripheral blood, obtained on day 0 of AZD1222 vaccination. These receptors were collected from an adult in good health.

This clone was counted a single time. The chain links TRBV29-1 to TRBJ2-5; D remains ambiguous. Germline values: CDR1 SQVTM, CDR2 ANQGSEA. V lost 3 bases, J lost 2 bases, and 10 bases lay in between. The CDR3 extends over 13 amino acids. CDR3 protein: CSVEYTDQETQYF. Here the CDR3 DNA reads TGCAGCGTTGAGTATACGGATCAAGAGACCCAGTACTTC.

The J gene is TRBJ1-1, the V gene TRBV19; D is unclear. V lost 3 bases, J lost 4 bases, and 3 bases lay in between. Germline CDR1 and CDR2: LNHDA and SQIVND (reference sequence). The CDR3 is made up of 11 amino acids. The CDR3 sequence: CASSMVTEAFF. CDR3 in DNA: TGTGCCAGTAGTATGGTCACTGAAGCTTTCTTT. Combining the CDR3 with reference TRBV19 and TRBJ1-1 gives the whole variable domain DGGITQSPKYLFRKEGQNVTLSCEQNLNHDAMYWYRQDPGQGLRLIYYSQIVNDFQKGDIAEGYSVSREKKESFPLTVTSAQKNPTAFYLCASSMVTEAFFGQGTRLTVV.

In DNA form, the CDR3 reads TGTGCCAGCTCACAAACTCCGGGACAGGGGGATTTAAACTATGGCTACACCTTC. It specifies CASSQTPGQGDLNYGYTF. The chain combines TRBV18 with TRBJ1-2; TRBD1 matches at 11 bases. V shed 4 bases, J shed 2 bases, and the junction held 12 bases outside the gene matches. The V gene's germline CDR1 is KGHSH and CDR2 LQKENI. The CDR3 has 18 amino acids.

V gene TRBV5-1 combines with J gene TRBJ1-4; D not resolved. The length of the CDR3 is 15 residues. Germline V gene data show CDR1 as SGHRS and CDR2 as YFSETQ. V was clipped by 5 bases and J by 0 bases, with 11 bases between them. The CDR3 loop is CASRPAWATNEKLFF. The CDR3 DNA reads as TGCGCCAGCAGGCCCGCATGGGCAACTAATGAAAAACTGTTTTTT.

This CDR3 reads CASTKNRGNTEAFF. CDR3 nucleotides: TGTGCCAGCACAAAAAACAGGGGGAACACTGAAGCTTTCTTT. The gene calls are TRBV6-5 and TRBJ1-1, with 7 nucleotides matching TRBD1. Germline V lookup: CDR1 MNHEY, CDR2 SVGAGI. The J segment lost 1 base and the V segment lost 7 bases, leaving 6 bases of the junction unmatched. This CDR3 contains 14 residues.

The CDR3 nucleotides are TGTGCCAGCAGTTTCGGGTACAATGAGCAGTTCTTC. It is translated as CASSFGYNEQFF. The J gene is TRBJ2-1, the V gene TRBV27; no reliable D call. The CDR3 totals 12 residues. Per the germline V gene, CDR1 is MNHEY and CDR2 is SMNVEV (reference sequence). The ends were cut back, 3 bases at V and 4 bases at J, with 4 bases in the middle.

CDR3 sequence reads: CASSLALGDLNEKLFF. The CDR3, as DNA: TGTGCCAGCAGCTTAGCGTTGGGGGACCTAAATGAAAAACTGTTTTTT. The chain uses TRBV7-8 and TRBJ1-4; D may be TRBD1 (5 bases). Germline lookup yields CDR1 SGHVS and CDR2 FQNEAQ. This CDR3 is 16 amino acids long. Trimming took off 0 bases at V and 5 bases at J, with 13 bases between the two ends.

This clone was counted a few times. The rearrangement joins TRBV18 to TRBJ1-3; the D gene is possibly TRBD1 (6 bases). Germline V CDR1 and CDR2: KGHSH, LQKENI. V shed 4 bases and J shed 0 bases, with 16 bases lying between them. This CDR3 has 17 amino acids. The CDR3: CASSQSSTGDSGNTIYF. The CDR3 DNA sequence: TGTGCCAGCTCACAATCTTCGACAGGCGACTCTGGAAACACCATATATTTT.

The V and J genes are TRBV7-8 and TRBJ2-2, with a tentative D call TRBD1 (5 bases). Germline V lookup: CDR1 SGHVS, CDR2 FQNEAQ. The CDR3 is made up of 15 amino acids. V lost 5 bases and J lost 7, with 17 bases in between. The CDR3 spells CASSLRQGRVGELFF. CDR3 in DNA: TGTGCCAGCAGCCTCCGGCAGGGCAGGGTCGGGGAGCTGTTTTTT. Full variable domain (remainder filled in from reference TRBV7-8 and TRBJ2-2): GAGVSQSPRYKVAKRGQDVALRCDPISGHVSLFWYQQALGQGPEFLTYFQNEAQLDKSGLPSDRFFAERPEGSVSTLKIQRTQQEDSAVYLCASSLRQGRVGELFFGEGSRLTVL.

The CDR3 protein is CATSTRTGSSYEQYF. In DNA, the CDR3 is TGTGCCACCAGCACCCGGACAGGTAGCTCCTACGAGCAGTACTTC. This chain links TRBV15 with TRBJ2-7; 7 bases match TRBD1. The CDR3 has 15 residues. V lost 4 bases, J lost 0 bases, and 6 bases stayed unmatched. CDR1 is LNHNV and CDR2 is YYDKDF in the germline V gene (reference sequence).

The chain carries TRBV28 and TRBJ1-5; the D is unclear. CDR3 length: 12 amino acids. The V gene's germline CDR1 is MDHEN and CDR2 SYDVKM. Trimming took 8 bases from V and 7 from J, leaving 12 bases between them. In DNA form, the CDR3 reads TGTGCCAGCTCGAGGGAAGGGCAGCCCCAGCATTTT. As protein: CASSREGQPQHF.

The rearrangement joins TRBV19 to TRBJ2-2, with D perhaps matching TRBD1 (5 bases). Germline V gene data show CDR1 as LNHDA and CDR2 as SQIVND (reference sequence). CDR3 length equals 14 residues. Trimming cost V 4 bases and J 6 bases, with 12 bases left between them. CDR3 amino acids: CASSNSAGSGELFF. CDR3 nucleotides: TGTGCCAGTAGTAATTCGGCAGGGTCCGGGGAGCTGTTTTTT. The whole variable domain, filled in from reference TRBV19 and TRBJ2-2, reads DGGITQSPKYLFRKEGQNVTLSCEQNLNHDAMYWYRQDPGQGLRLIYYSQIVNDFQKGDIAEGYSVSREKKESFPLTVTSAQKNPTAFYLCASSNSAGSGELFFGEGSRLTVL.

This chain connects TRBV7-2 to TRBJ2-7; D may correspond to TRBD1 or TRBD2 (5 bases each). Germline assignment: CDR1 SGHTA and CDR2 FQGNSA. Trimming cost V 2 bases and J 6 bases, with 11 bases left between them. The CDR3 has 13 amino acids. The CDR3 loop reads CASSLNGGSEQYF. As DNA, the CDR3 is TGTGCCAGCAGCTTAAATGGGGGAAGCGAGCAGTACTTC.

The chain links TRBV12-3 or TRBV12-4 to TRBJ2-7, with D unclear. V lost 1 base, J lost 6 bases, and 7 bases lay in between. The CDR3 runs 12 residues. The CDR3 loop reads CASSLVRFEQYF. In nucleotides, the CDR3 is TGTGCCAGCAGTTTAGTCCGTTTCGAGCAGTACTTC.

This clone was seen only once. The chain recombines TRBV25-1 with TRBJ2-1; no definite D call. Trimming took off 0 bases at V and 9 bases at J, with 12 bases between the two ends. The germline CDR1 and CDR2 sequences are MGHDK and SYGVNS. The CDR3 spans 14 residues. The CDR3 DNA is TGTGCCAGCAGTGAATATTCAGCGACGGCTGAGCAGTTCTTC. This translates into CASSEYSATAEQFF. The full variable domain, completed using reference TRBV25-1 and TRBJ2-1, is EADIYQTPRYLVIGTGKKITLECSQTMGHDKMYWYQQDPGMELHLIHYSYGVNSTEKGDLSSESTVSRIRTEHFPLTLESARPSHTSQYLCASSEYSATAEQFFGPGTRLTVL.

V and J are TRBV7-3 and TRBJ2-5; 8 bases are shared with TRBD1. The CDR3 consists of 15 residues. After removal of 5 bases from V and 5 bases from J, the junction contained 10 bases not matched to a gene. The germline V gene encodes CDR1 SGHTA and CDR2 FQGTGA. CDR3 residues: CASSLGTGSWETQYF. The DNA of the CDR3 is TGTGCCAGCAGCCTAGGGACAGGTTCGTGGGAGACCCAGTACTTC. Based on the CDR3 plus reference TRBV7-3 and TRBJ2-5, the full variable domain is GAGVSQTPSNKVTEKGKYVELRCDPISGHTALYWYRQSLGQGPEFLIYFQGTGAADDSGLPNDRFFAVRPEGSVSTLKIQRTERGDSAVYLCASSLGTGSWETQYFGPGTRLLVL.

The chain has TRBV27 and TRBJ2-7; D is possibly TRBD2 (5 bases). The CDR3 extends over 17 amino acids. The germline gives CDR1 MNHEY, CDR2 SMNVEV (reference sequence). V was pared by 5 bases and J by 3 bases, with 23 bases between. The chain's CDR3 is CASSGWAAERSGYEQYF. As DNA, the CDR3 is TGTGCCAGCAGTGGGTGGGCAGCGGAGCGTTCTGGCTACGAGCAGTACTTC.